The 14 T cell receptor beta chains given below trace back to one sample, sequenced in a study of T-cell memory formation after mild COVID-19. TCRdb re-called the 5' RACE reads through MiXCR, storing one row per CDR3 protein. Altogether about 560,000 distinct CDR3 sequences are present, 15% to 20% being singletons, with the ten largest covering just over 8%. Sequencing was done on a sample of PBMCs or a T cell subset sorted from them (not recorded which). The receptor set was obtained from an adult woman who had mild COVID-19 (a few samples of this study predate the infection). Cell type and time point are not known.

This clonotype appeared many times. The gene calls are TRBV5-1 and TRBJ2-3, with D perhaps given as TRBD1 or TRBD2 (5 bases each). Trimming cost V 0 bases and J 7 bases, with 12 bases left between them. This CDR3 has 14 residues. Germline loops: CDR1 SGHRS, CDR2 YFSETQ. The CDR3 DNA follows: TGCGCCAGCAGCTTGGGACAGCCCGGGAATACGCAGTATTTT. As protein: CASSLGQPGNTQYF.

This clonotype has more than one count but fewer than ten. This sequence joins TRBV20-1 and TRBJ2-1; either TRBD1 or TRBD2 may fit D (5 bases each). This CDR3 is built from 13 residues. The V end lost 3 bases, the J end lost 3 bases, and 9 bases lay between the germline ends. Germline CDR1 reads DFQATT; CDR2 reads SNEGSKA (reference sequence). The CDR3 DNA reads TGCAGTGCTAGTAGTGGGGGCTACAATGAGCAGTTCTTC. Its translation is CSASSGGYNEQFF.

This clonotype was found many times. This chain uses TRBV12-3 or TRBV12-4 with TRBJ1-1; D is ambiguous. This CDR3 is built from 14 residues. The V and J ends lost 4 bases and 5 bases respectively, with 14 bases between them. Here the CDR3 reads CASSSFPGQTEAFF. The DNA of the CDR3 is TGTGCCAGCAGTTCCTTTCCCGGGCAAACTGAAGCTTTCTTT.

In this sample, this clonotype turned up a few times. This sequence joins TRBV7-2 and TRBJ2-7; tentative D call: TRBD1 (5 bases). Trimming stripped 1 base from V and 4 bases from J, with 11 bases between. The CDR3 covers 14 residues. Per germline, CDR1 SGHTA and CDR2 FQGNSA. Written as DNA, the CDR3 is TGTGCCAGCAGCTTAGTTTCAGGGCAGTACGAGCAGTACTTC. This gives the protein CASSLVSGQYEQYF.

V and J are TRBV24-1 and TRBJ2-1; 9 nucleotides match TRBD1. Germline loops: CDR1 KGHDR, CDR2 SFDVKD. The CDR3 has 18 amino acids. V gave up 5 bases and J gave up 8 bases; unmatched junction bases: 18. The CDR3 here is CATSAQGLPGQGLYEQFF. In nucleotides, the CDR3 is TGTGCCACCAGTGCCCAGGGGCTACCGGGACAGGGCTTGTATGAGCAGTTCTTC.

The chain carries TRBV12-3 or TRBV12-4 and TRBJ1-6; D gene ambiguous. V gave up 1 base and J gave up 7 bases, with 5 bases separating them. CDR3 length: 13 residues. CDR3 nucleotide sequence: TGTGCCAGCAGTTTAGGAAGGAATTCACCCCTCCACTTT. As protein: CASSLGRNSPLHF.

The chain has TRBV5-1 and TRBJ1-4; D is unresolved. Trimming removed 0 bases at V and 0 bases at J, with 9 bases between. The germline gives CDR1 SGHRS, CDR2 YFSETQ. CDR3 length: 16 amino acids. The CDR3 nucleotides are TGCGCCAGCAGCTTGGGTGTACAGACAACTAATGAAAAACTGTTTTTT. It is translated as CASSLGVQTTNEKLFF.

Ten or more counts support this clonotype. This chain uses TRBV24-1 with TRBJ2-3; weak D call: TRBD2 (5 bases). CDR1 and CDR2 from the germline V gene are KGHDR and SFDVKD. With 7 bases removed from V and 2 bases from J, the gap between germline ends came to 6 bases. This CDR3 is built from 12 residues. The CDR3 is CATSGDTDTQYF. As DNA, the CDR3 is TGTGCCACCAGCGGGGACACAGATACGCAGTATTTT.

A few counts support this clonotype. CDR3 coding DNA: TGCAGCGTCGAGGGACGCCTAAGCAGAAATGAGCAGTTCTTC. This sequence encodes CSVEGRLSRNEQFF. The gene calls are TRBV29-1 and TRBJ2-1; D may correspond to TRBD1 or TRBD2 (5 bases each). V was pared by 6 bases and J by 7 bases, with 19 bases between. Looked up from germline, CDR1 is SQVTM and CDR2 is ANQGSEA. The CDR3 extends over 14 amino acids.

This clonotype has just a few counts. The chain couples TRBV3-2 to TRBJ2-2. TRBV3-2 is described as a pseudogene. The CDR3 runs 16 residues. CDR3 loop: CASSGERKVDVWELFF. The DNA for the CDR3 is TGTGCCAGCAGCGGGGAACGAAAAGTGGACGTCTGGGAGCTGTTTTTT.

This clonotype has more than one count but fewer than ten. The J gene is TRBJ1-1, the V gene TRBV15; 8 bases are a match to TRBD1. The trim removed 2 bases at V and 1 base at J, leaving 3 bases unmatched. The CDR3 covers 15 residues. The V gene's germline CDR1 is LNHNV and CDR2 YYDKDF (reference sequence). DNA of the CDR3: TGTGCCACCAGCAGAAAGACAGGGGCGAACACTGAAGCTTTCTTT. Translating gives CATSRKTGANTEAFF.

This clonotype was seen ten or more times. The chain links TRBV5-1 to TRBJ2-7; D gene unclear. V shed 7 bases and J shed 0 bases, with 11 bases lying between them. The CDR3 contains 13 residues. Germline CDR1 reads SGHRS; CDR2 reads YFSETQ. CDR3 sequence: CASRRLSSYEQYF. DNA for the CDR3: TGCGCCAGCCGTCGACTGAGCTCCTACGAGCAGTACTTC.

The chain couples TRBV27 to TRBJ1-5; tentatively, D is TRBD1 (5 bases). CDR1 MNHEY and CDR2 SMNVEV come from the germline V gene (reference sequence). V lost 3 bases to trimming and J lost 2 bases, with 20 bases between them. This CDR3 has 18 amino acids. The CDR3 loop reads CASSFRSLPGSRNQPQHF. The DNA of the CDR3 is TGTGCCAGCAGTTTTCGTTCATTACCAGGGTCTCGCAATCAGCCCCAGCATTTT.

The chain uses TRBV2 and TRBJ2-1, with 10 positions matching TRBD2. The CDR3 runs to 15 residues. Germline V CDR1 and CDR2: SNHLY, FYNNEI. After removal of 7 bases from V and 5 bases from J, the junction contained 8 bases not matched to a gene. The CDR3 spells CASTWGLAMNNEQFF. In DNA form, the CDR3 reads TGTGCCAGCACCTGGGGACTAGCGATGAACAATGAGCAGTTCTTC.